This TCR beta chain originates from a study of spatial heterogeneity in lung cancer. Study details: TCR and UMI combinations that were unique each appeared, on average, more than ten times in raw reads.

Trimming pared 1 base from V and 4 bases from J, leaving 10 bases between. This CDR3 contains 14 residues. CDR1 SEHNR and CDR2 FQNEAQ come from the germline V gene (reference sequence). TCRdb processed the 5' RACE reads anew with MiXCR; each CDR3 protein has one entry. The table lists tens of thousands of distinct CDR3 sequences, about an eighth of them singletons. The time point was: sample taken at primary tumor resection. Unsorted whole RNA of tumor, nontumor lung or frozen PBMC was sequenced. This clonotype was obtained from a male donor with early-stage non-small cell lung cancer. The sequenced sample was PBMCs, obtained at surgery. The chain couples TRBV7-9 to TRBJ1-2; D uncertain. The CDR3 is CASSLGQDSYGYTF. The DNA for the CDR3 is TGTGCCAGCAGCTTAGGACAAGATAGCTATGGCTACACCTTC. Combining the CDR3 with reference TRBV7-9 and TRBJ1-2 gives the whole variable domain DTGVSQNPRHKITKRGQNVTFRCDPISEHNRLYWYRQTLGQGPEFLTYFQNEAQLEKSRLLSDRFSAERPKGSFSTLEIQRTEQGDSAMYLCASSLGQDSYGYTFGSGTRLTVV.